A selection of T cell receptor beta chains follows, all from one sample in a study of T cell responses to AZD1222 COVID-19 vaccine. TCRdb keeps only in-frame clones here, not all; method: immunoSEQ multiplex PCR. The data show 56,000 or so clones, roughly 88% seen once. The specimen comprised peripheral blood, sampled on day 0 of AZD1222 vaccination. The receptors derive from an adult in good health. CDR3s include the opening cysteine and the closing phenylalanine or tryptophan. D genes are given only for firm matches. Not every row has a clone size; where given, it reads once, few, many or a size class.

clone_size j_call v_call d_call cdr3_nt cdr3_aa
once TRBJ2-7 TRBV10-3 - TGTGCCATCAGTGAGTCGGGCAGAAGGGCCTACGAGCAGTACTTC CAISESGRRAYEQYF
- TRBJ2-2 TRBV9 - TGTGCCAGCAGCGTAGGCGGGACACCCTCCGGGGAGCTGTTTTTT CASSVGGTPSGELFF
- TRBJ1-2 TRBV28 - TGTGCCAGCAGTTTATGGGGACGATCGGGGGGCTACACCTTC CASSLWGRSGGYTF
- TRBJ2-7 TRBV18 TRBD1 TGTGCCAGCTCACCACCGACAGGGGTCGAGCAGTACTTC CASSPPTGVEQYF
once TRBJ2-7 TRBV7-9 - TGTGCCAGCAGCTGGGGCAGCAGGGACGAGCAGTACTTC CASSWGSRDEQYF
- TRBJ2-3 TRBV2 - TGTGCCAGCAGTGAAACGACATACACAGATACGCAGTATTTT CASSETTYTDTQYF
- TRBJ1-1 TRBV7-9 - TGTGCCAGCAGCTTAGACTTGGGACAAGGGAGTAACACTGAAGCTTTCTTT CASSLDLGQGSNTEAFF
- TRBJ2-7 TRBV14 - TGTGCCAGCAGCCGGACACTAAGCTCCTACGAGCAGTACTTC CASSRTLSSYEQYF
- TRBJ2-2 TRBV6-6 TRBD2 TGTGCCAGCAGTTACGGGCCTAGCGGGGGGACCGGGGAGCTGTTTTTT CASSYGPSGGTGELFF
- TRBJ1-2 TRBV29-1 TRBD1 TGCAGCGTGGGACAGGGGGCTCGTGGCTACACCTTC CSVGQGARGYTF
- TRBJ1-2 TRBV20-1 - TGCAGTGGACGGTCCCCCTATGGCTACACCTTC CSGRSPYGYTF
few TRBJ1-1 TRBV5-8 TRBD1 TGTGCCAGCCGGGACAGGGGGAACACTGAAGCTTTCTTT CASRDRGNTEAFF
- TRBJ2-3 TRBV14 - TGTGCCAGCAGCCAACAAGGGGGGCAGGGGACGGATACGCAGTATTTT CASSQQGGQGTDTQYF
- TRBJ2-5 TRBV19 - TGTGCCAGTACCTCCGGGGTCAGAGACGGGACCCAGTACTTC CASTSGVRDGTQYF
- TRBJ1-3 TRBV10-3 TRBD1 TGTGCCATCAGTGCGCTTATCCAGGGGGCCGCTGGAAACACCATATATTTT CAISALIQGAAGNTIYF
- TRBJ1-2 TRBV6-6 TRBD1 TGTGCCAGCAGTTACTTGGGACAGGGTAAAGGCTACACCTTC CASSYLGQGKGYTF
once TRBJ2-5 TRBV7-3 TRBD2 TGTGCCAGCAGCCGGGGGGGCCAAGAGACCCAGTACTTC CASSRGGQETQYF
- TRBJ2-3 TRBV6-5 TRBD1 TGTGCCAGCAGTAGGGGCGACAGGGTCACAGATACGCAGTATTTT CASSRGDRVTDTQYF
- TRBJ2-7 TRBV6-6 - TGTGCCAGCAGTTACTCTGAGACGGACAGCTCCTACGAGCAGTACTTC CASSYSETDSSYEQYF
few TRBJ2-1 TRBV6-1 - TGTGCCAGCAGTGACGGTCCAGAGGGTAGTGAGCAGTTCTTC CASSDGPEGSEQFF
- TRBJ2-2 TRBV5-4 - TGTGCCAGCAGCTTGACTGTCCCCACCGGGGAGCTGTTTTTT CASSLTVPTGELFF
- TRBJ1-2 TRBV3-1/TRBV3-2 - TGTGCCAGCAGCCCTAGGGACGTAAAGAGGGATGGCTACACCTTC CASSPRDVKRDGYTF
- TRBJ2-7 TRBV18 TRBD2 TGTGCCAGCTCACAGGCTCAGCGGGGTGAGCAGTACTTC CASSQAQRGEQYF
- TRBJ2-7 TRBV5-1 - TGCGCCAGCAGGGGTAGGAGCTCCTACGAGCAGTACTTC CASRGRSSYEQYF
- TRBJ2-7 TRBV2 - TGTGCCAGCAGGGGGGAGCAGGGGTCCCCGCAGTACTTC CASRGEQGSPQYF
once TRBJ1-3 TRBV19 - TGTGCCAGTACGACAGGTTCCTCTGGAAACACCATATATTTT CASTTGSSGNTIYF
- TRBJ1-4 TRBV30 TRBD1 TGTGCCTGGAGTCAGACAGGGGCAACTAATGAAAAACTGTTTTTT CAWSQTGATNEKLFF
once TRBJ2-5 TRBV3-1/TRBV3-2 TRBD2 TGTGCCAGCAGCCCTAGCGGGGGAGCCCGGGGAGAGACCCAGTACTTC CASSPSGGARGETQYF
- TRBJ2-2 TRBV2 - TGTGCCAGCAGTGAAGTGAACACCGGGGAGCTGTTTTTT CASSEVNTGELFF
few TRBJ2-7 TRBV7-2 - TGTGCCAGCAGCAAGCGCGCCGAGAGCACCTACGAGCAGTACTTC CASSKRAESTYEQYF
once TRBJ2-2 TRBV2 TRBD2 TGTGCCAGCTGTCAACTAGCGACTACCGGGGAGCTGTTTTTT CASCQLATTGELFF
- TRBJ1-1 TRBV28 TRBD1 TGTGCCAGCAGGGACAGGGTTATTCGGCGGGAAGCTTTCTTT CASRDRVIRREAFF
- TRBJ2-2 TRBV2 - TGTGCCAGCAGAAATAATAGGAACACCGGGGAGCTGTTTTTT CASRNNRNTGELFF
- TRBJ1-4 TRBV3-1/TRBV3-2 TRBD1 TGTGCCAGCAGCCAAGCCCAGATGGACAGGGGGCGCGAAAAACTGTTTTTT CASSQAQMDRGREKLFF
- TRBJ1-1 TRBV10-3 TRBD1 TGTGCCAGTACAGGGGACTGGATCACTGAAGCTTTCTTT CASTGDWITEAFF
- TRBJ1-2 TRBV6-5 - TGTGCCAGCAGTACCCGCCAGGGTCCTTATGGCTACACCTTC CASSTRQGPYGYTF
- TRBJ1-4 TRBV3-1/TRBV3-2 - TGTGCCAGCAGCCAAGATTGGGCAGAAAAACTGTTTTTT CASSQDWAEKLFF
few TRBJ2-6 TRBV9 TRBD1 TGTGCCAGCAGCGTAGCCCACTCCGGGACAGGGGCTGGGGCCAACGTCCTGACTTTC CASSVAHSGTGAGANVLTF
- TRBJ2-3 TRBV2 TRBD1 TGTGCCAGCAGTCGGACAGGACCCCCACAAGATACGCAGTATTTT CASSRTGPPQDTQYF
- TRBJ2-5 TRBV11-2 TRBD1 TGTGCCAGCAGCCAAGGGACAGGGGGGGATCGGGAGACCCAGTACTTC CASSQGTGGDRETQYF
- TRBJ2-3 TRBV4-1 - TGCGCCAGCAGTCTCCGTTACACAGATACGCAGTATTTT CASSLRYTDTQYF
few TRBJ2-1 TRBV28 TRBD1 TGTGCCAGCAGTTTTCAGGGACAGGGTGCATCCTACAATGAGCAGTTCTTC CASSFQGQGASYNEQFF
large TRBJ1-5 TRBV3-1/TRBV3-2 - TGTGCCAGCGGGGAATCCCTTAATCAGCCCCAGCATTTT CASGESLNQPQHF